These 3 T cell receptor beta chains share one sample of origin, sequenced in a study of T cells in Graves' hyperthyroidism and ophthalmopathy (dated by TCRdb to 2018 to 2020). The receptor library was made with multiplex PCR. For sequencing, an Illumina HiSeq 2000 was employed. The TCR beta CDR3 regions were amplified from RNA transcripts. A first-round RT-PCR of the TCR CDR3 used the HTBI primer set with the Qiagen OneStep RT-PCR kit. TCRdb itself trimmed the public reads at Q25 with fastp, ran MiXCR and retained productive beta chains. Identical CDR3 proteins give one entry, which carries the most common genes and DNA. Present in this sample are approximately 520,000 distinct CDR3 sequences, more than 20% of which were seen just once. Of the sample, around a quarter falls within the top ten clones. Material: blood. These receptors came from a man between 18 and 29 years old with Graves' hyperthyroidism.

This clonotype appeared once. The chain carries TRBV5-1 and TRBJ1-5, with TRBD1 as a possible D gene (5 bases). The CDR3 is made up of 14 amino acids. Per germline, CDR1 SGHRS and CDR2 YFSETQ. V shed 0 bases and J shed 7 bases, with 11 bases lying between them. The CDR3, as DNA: TGCGCCAGCAGCTTGGCCCAGGGTGGGCAGCCCCAGCATTTT. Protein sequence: CASSLAQGGQPQHF.

The CDR3: CASSQADGPQETQYF. Here the CDR3 DNA reads TGCGCCAGCAGCCAGGCCGACGGCCCCCAAGAGACCCAGTACTTC. The genes are TRBV4-1 and TRBJ2-5; D gene uncertain. The CDR3 length is 15 residues. Per germline, CDR1 MGHRA and CDR2 YSYEKL. V was pared by 3 bases and J by 1 base, with 12 bases between.

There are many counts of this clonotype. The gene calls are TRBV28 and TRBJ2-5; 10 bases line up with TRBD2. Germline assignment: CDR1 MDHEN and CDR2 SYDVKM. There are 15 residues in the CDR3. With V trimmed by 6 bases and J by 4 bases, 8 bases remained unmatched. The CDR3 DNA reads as TGTGCCAGCAGCTTGAGCGGGGGGGAGTTAGAGACCCAGTACTTC. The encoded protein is CASSLSGGELETQYF.